The entry below gives a single T cell receptor beta chain sequence along with its context. The target of this receptor is not known. CDR1 and CDR2 are drawn from the germline V gene (reference sequence): MNHNY, SVGAGI. Measured from the cysteine to the phenylalanine, the CDR3 is 14 residues long. No DNA sequence was recorded. A roughly 2.7 ml peripheral blood sample was drawn into PAXgene tubes per donor and stored at -80°C. Without T cell sorting, total RNA was isolated from whole blood using the PAXgene blood miRNA kit on an automated QIAcube. Peripheral blood from monozygotic twin pairs, either concordant or discordant for inflammatory bowel disease, underwent deep TCRalpha and TCRbeta repertoire profiling that used unique molecular barcoding. Smoking habits were recorded for all twin pairs, with individuals classified as current, former or never smokers. This sample was included in a study of monozygotic twins with inflammatory bowel disease (dated by TCRdb to between 2018 and 2021). Background on the whole study: The complete study included about 28 monozygotic twin pairs: 19 IBD-discordant Danish pairs and nine German pairs, of which four were IBD-concordant and five were IBD-discordant. Each individual had, on average, about 151 000 unique TCRalpha sequences and 181 000 unique TCRbeta sequences available for analysis. Disease-associated traits were sought mainly through comparisons between IBD patients and their genetically identical healthy co-twins within discordant pairs.

Paper-wide results and their limitations: Because patients received different immunosuppressive treatments, the repertoires may have picked up extra background noise and variability between individuals. IBD patients shared fewer clonotypes with other individuals than healthy twins did, most markedly in patients showing signs of disease activity. No difference in repertoire similarity was observed between concordant and discordant twins, possibly owing to limited statistical power. TCRbeta repertoire diversity, by inverse Simpson index, was decreased in IBD patients compared with their healthy co-twins. No single strong signal or clonotype linked to IBD turned up in the results, so the idea that one exists was not supported. Different T cell subtypes could not be distinguished in the analysis.

The library was made by 5' RACE. For each TCR library, 3,000 to 4,000 ng of total RNA was used. For each sample, cDNA was synthesized in eight separate reactions using SMARTScribe reverse transcriptase. During cDNA synthesis, template switching was used to introduce unique molecular identifiers that contained a 6-nucleotide sample barcode. Two nested PCRs of approximately 16 and 10 cycles amplified the TCRalpha and TCRbeta cDNA, and bead purification followed each PCR. Before amplification, cDNA was treated with uracil DNA-glycosylase and purified using the QIAquick PCR purification kit. The second PCR added Illumina TruSeq-compatible adapters along with sample-specific barcodes. TapeStation and Qubit were used to check library quality and concentration, and 4.5 to 6 ng of each library was pooled. Pooled libraries were sequenced on an Illumina HiSeq2500 single-index Rapid Run with 2 x 100 bp reads and custom sequencing primers. From the authors' description of their analysis: MiGEC version 1.2.6 was used for UMI-based consensus assembly, which corrected PCR and sequencing errors. V(D)J alignment, clonotype assembly and CDR3 extraction were performed with MiXCR version 2.1.1. Gene usage, clonotype sharing and MAIT/NKT TCR abundance were normalised by analysing the top 1000, 10 000 and 20 000 clonotypes per sample. Diversity was computed as the inverse Simpson index with the vegan R package after downsampling to 27 000 UMIs. Paired Mann-Whitney U tests were applied to discordant twin pairs, with Benjamini-Hochberg correction for multiple testing. Once TCRdb had reprocessed the reads, it stored one entry per CDR3 protein sequence and supplied no DNA. Here the V and J calls rest on TCRdb's processing, not on the authors' analysis. The table for this sample records about 450,000 distinct CDR3 sequences. The top ten hold approximately 2.4% of the sample.

Sequencing used blood. The chain couples TRBV6-6 to TRBJ2-1; TCRdb returns TRBD2, unconfirmable since there is no DNA. The source of this sequence is a human donor with ulcerative colitis or Crohn's disease, or a healthy co-twin of an affected twin (not recorded which). The CDR3 protein: CASRRTLSSDEQFF.